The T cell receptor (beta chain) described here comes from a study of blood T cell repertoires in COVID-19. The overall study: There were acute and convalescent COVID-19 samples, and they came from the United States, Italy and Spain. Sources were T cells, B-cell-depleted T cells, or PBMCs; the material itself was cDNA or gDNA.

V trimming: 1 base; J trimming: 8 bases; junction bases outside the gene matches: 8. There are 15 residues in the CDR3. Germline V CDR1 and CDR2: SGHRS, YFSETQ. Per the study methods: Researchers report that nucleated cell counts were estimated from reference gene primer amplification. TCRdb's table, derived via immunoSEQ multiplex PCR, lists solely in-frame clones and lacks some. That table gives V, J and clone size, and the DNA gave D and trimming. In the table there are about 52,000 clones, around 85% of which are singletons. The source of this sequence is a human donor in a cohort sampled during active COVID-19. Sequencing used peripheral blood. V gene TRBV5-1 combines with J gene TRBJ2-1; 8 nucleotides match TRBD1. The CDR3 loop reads CASSLNRGALDEQFF. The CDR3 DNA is TGCGCCAGCAGCTTGAACAGGGGGGCTTTGGATGAGCAGTTCTTC.